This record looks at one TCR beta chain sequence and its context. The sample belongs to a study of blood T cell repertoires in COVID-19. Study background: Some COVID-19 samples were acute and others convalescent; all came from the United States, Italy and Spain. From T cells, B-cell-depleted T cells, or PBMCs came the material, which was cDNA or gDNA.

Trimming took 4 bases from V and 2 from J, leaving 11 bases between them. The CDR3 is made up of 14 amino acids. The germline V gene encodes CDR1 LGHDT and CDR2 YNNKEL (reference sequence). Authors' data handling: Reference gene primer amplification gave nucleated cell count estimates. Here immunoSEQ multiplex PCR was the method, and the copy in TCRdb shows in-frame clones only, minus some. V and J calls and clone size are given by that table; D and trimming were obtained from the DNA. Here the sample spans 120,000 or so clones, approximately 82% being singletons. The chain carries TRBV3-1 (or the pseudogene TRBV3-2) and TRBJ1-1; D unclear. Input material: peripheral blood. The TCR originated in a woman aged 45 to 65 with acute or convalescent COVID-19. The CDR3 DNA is TGTGCCAGCAGCCCCCGCGGAGGTAACACTGAAGCTTTCTTT. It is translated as CASSPRGGNTEAFF.